A selection of T cell receptor beta chains follows, all from one sample in a study of graft-versus-host responses after intestinal transplantation. Their cognate antigens are unknown. The assay was immunoSEQ multiplex PCR, and TCRdb's table has in-frame clones only and misses some. The sample contains 96,000 or so clones, 92% of which appear only once. The specimen was unstimulated CD4+ T cells sorted from spleen or lymph node cells, collected before intestinal transplant. Receptor source: a human donor who received an intestinal transplant. Each CDR3 is given with its conserved first and last residue. The order of the fields is V gene, D gene, J gene, CDR3 DNA, CDR3 protein. A D gene is named only where the DNA matches it firmly.

v_call: TRBV5-1
d_call: TRBD2
j_call: TRBJ2-1
cdr3_nt: TGCGCCAGCAGCTTGGCGGGTGGGGGGGGACACAATGAGCAGTTCTTC
cdr3_aa: CASSLAGGGGHNEQFF

v_call: TRBV11-2
d_call: -
j_call: TRBJ2-2
cdr3_nt: TGTGCCAGCAGCTTGACCCAGGGGTCCGGGGAGCTGTTTTTT
cdr3_aa: CASSLTQGSGELFF

v_call: TRBV18
d_call: TRBD1
j_call: TRBJ2-7
cdr3_nt: TGTGCCAGCTCCGGCGGGACAGGGAAGGACGAGCAGTACTTC
cdr3_aa: CASSGGTGKDEQYF

v_call: TRBV10-1
d_call: -
j_call: TRBJ1-5
cdr3_nt: TGCGCCAGCAACCGGGAGGGGGGGGGCAATCAGCCCCAGCATTTT
cdr3_aa: CASNREGGGNQPQHF

v_call: TRBV6-1
d_call: TRBD2
j_call: TRBJ2-3
cdr3_nt: TGTGCCAGCAGTGAAGCGGGACTAGCGGGAATATCAGATACGCAGTATTTT
cdr3_aa: CASSEAGLAGISDTQYF

v_call: TRBV27
d_call: TRBD1
j_call: TRBJ2-5
cdr3_nt: TGTGCCAGCAGTCCCGCCTACAGGGGAGAAGAGACCCAGTACTTC
cdr3_aa: CASSPAYRGEETQYF

v_call: TRBV2
d_call: TRBD2
j_call: TRBJ2-2
cdr3_nt: TGTGCCAGCAGTGATCCAGCGGGGACGAACACCGGGGAGCTGTTTTTT
cdr3_aa: CASSDPAGTNTGELFF

v_call: TRBV25-1
d_call: -
j_call: TRBJ1-1
cdr3_nt: TGTGCCAGCAGTGATGGTTCGGTAACAGGGAGTCGGACTGAAGCTTTCTTT
cdr3_aa: CASSDGSVTGSRTEAFF

v_call: TRBV6-5
d_call: TRBD2
j_call: TRBJ2-7
cdr3_nt: TGTGCCAGCAGCGTAGCGGGGGGTGGCTACGAGCAGTACTTC
cdr3_aa: CASSVAGGGYEQYF

v_call: TRBV6-7
d_call: -
j_call: TRBJ1-5
cdr3_nt: TGTGCCACCCAGGGCCATCATAGCAATCAGCCCCAGCATTTT
cdr3_aa: CATQGHHSNQPQHF